A selection of T cell receptor beta chains follows, all from one sample in a study of blood T cell repertoires in COVID-19. The method was immunoSEQ multiplex PCR; TCRdb's version includes in-frame clones alone and lacks a portion of them. Of around 330,000 clones listed, 88% are singletons. Sequenced input: peripheral blood. Receptors were obtained from a woman aged 30 to 39 with COVID-19, enrolled during active disease. CDR3s include the opening cysteine and the closing phenylalanine or tryptophan. The order of the fields is D gene, clone size, V gene, J gene, CDR3 DNA, CDR3 protein. D genes are given only for firm matches. Some rows have no size entry. The others give once, few or many, or a class for an expanded clone.

d_call: TRBD2; clone_size: .; v_call: TRBV4-1; j_call: TRBJ2-7; cdr3_nt: TGCGCCAGCAGCAAGACGGAGCGGGGGGATACCTACGAGCAGTACTTC; cdr3_aa: CASSKTERGDTYEQYF
d_call: .; clone_size: once; v_call: TRBV19; j_call: TRBJ1-2; cdr3_nt: TGTGCCAGTAGTAGACAGAGCGAGCTTAACTATGGCTACACCTTC; cdr3_aa: CASSRQSELNYGYTF
d_call: .; clone_size: .; v_call: TRBV7-9; j_call: TRBJ1-2; cdr3_nt: TGTGCCAGCAGCTTACCGGGAGGCGGCTACACCTTC; cdr3_aa: CASSLPGGGYTF
d_call: .; clone_size: .; v_call: TRBV5-6; j_call: TRBJ1-1; cdr3_nt: TGTGCCAGCAGTTACCAGGGGCTCGAAGCTTTCTTT; cdr3_aa: CASSYQGLEAFF
d_call: TRBD1; clone_size: .; v_call: TRBV6-5; j_call: TRBJ1-1; cdr3_nt: TGTGCCAGCAGGGCGACAGGGGGCGTGAACACTGAAGCTTTCTTT; cdr3_aa: CASRATGGVNTEAFF
d_call: .; clone_size: .; v_call: TRBV9; j_call: TRBJ2-1; cdr3_nt: TGTGCCAGCAGCGTAACCCGGTTGGATGAGCAGTTCTTC; cdr3_aa: CASSVTRLDEQFF
d_call: TRBD1; clone_size: medium-sized; v_call: TRBV15; j_call: TRBJ1-4; cdr3_nt: TGTGCCACCAGCATTCGGACCGGGACAGGGGCTGAAAAACTGTTTTTT; cdr3_aa: CATSIRTGTGAEKLFF
d_call: .; clone_size: few; v_call: TRBV6-1; j_call: TRBJ2-6; cdr3_nt: TGTGCCAGCAGTGAGGGGGGCTCTGGGGCCAACGTCCTGACTTTC; cdr3_aa: CASSEGGSGANVLTF
d_call: TRBD2; clone_size: .; v_call: TRBV5-1; j_call: TRBJ2-5; cdr3_nt: TGCGCCAGCAGCCCCGGACTAGCGGGGGGGCCTGTCGAGACCCAGTACTTC; cdr3_aa: CASSPGLAGGPVETQYF
d_call: .; clone_size: .; v_call: TRBV24-1; j_call: TRBJ2-2; cdr3_nt: TGTGCCACCAGTTTTCCAGGGGAAGTCGGGGAGCTGTTTTTT; cdr3_aa: CATSFPGEVGELFF
d_call: TRBD2; clone_size: .; v_call: TRBV30; j_call: TRBJ2-1; cdr3_nt: TGTGCCTGGTCCGCGGGGGGGGACAATGAGCAGTTCTTC; cdr3_aa: CAWSAGGDNEQFF
d_call: .; clone_size: .; v_call: TRBV15; j_call: TRBJ1-1; cdr3_nt: TGTGCCACCAGCAGAACCCGGGGCACTGAAGCTTTCTTT; cdr3_aa: CATSRTRGTEAFF
d_call: TRBD1; clone_size: once; v_call: TRBV6-5; j_call: TRBJ1-1; cdr3_nt: TGTGCCAGCAGTCAGACAGGGTCTGTTATTAGGGGAGCTTTCTTT; cdr3_aa: CASSQTGSVIRGAFF
d_call: .; clone_size: once; v_call: TRBV7-2; j_call: TRBJ2-6; cdr3_nt: TGTGCCAGCAGCTTAGTCAGTACCGGGGCCAACGTCCTGACTTTC; cdr3_aa: CASSLVSTGANVLTF
d_call: .; clone_size: .; v_call: TRBV5-1; j_call: TRBJ1-1; cdr3_nt: TGCGCCAGCCGGGGGGTAAACACTGAAGCTTTCTTT; cdr3_aa: CASRGVNTEAFF
d_call: .; clone_size: few; v_call: TRBV3-1/TRBV3-2; j_call: TRBJ1-2; cdr3_nt: TGTGCCGCAGGGCAGGGAAACTATGGCTACACCTTC; cdr3_aa: CAAGQGNYGYTF
d_call: .; clone_size: .; v_call: TRBV19; j_call: TRBJ1-2; cdr3_nt: TGTGCCAGTAGGGCTGCGGACAGCCGCTATGGCTACACCTTC; cdr3_aa: CASRAADSRYGYTF
d_call: .; clone_size: .; v_call: TRBV2; j_call: TRBJ2-5; cdr3_nt: TGTGCCAGCACAAGAAATGTGAGGACCCAGTACTTC; cdr3_aa: CASTRNVRTQYF
d_call: .; clone_size: once; v_call: TRBV4-2; j_call: TRBJ2-2; cdr3_nt: TGTGCCAGCAGCCAAGGAGACACCGCGAACACCGGGGAGCTGTTTTTT; cdr3_aa: CASSQGDTANTGELFF
d_call: .; clone_size: .; v_call: TRBV30; j_call: TRBJ1-2; cdr3_nt: TGTGCCTGCCTTAGCATGGGGGCCTATGGCTACACCTTC; cdr3_aa: CACLSMGAYGYTF
d_call: TRBD2; clone_size: .; v_call: TRBV7-7; j_call: TRBJ2-1; cdr3_nt: TGTGCTAGCAGCAGCGGTCGGGGGGGATACAATGAGCAGTTCTTC; cdr3_aa: CASSSGRGGYNEQFF
d_call: .; clone_size: .; v_call: TRBV6-6; j_call: TRBJ2-7; cdr3_nt: TGTGCCAGCAGTTATGACGCGGCCCGACTGCGGGAGCAGTACTTC; cdr3_aa: CASSYDAARLREQYF
d_call: TRBD1; clone_size: few; v_call: TRBV13; j_call: TRBJ2-3; cdr3_nt: TGTGCCAGCAGCTTAGGCGGAGACAGGGGCGGCACAGATACGCAGTATTTT; cdr3_aa: CASSLGGDRGGTDTQYF
d_call: .; clone_size: .; v_call: TRBV9; j_call: TRBJ1-5; cdr3_nt: TGTGCCCGCAGCGCGGGAGGGGGGGAGGAGAAGCCCCAGCATTTT; cdr3_aa: CARSAGGGEEKPQHF
d_call: .; clone_size: .; v_call: TRBV27; j_call: TRBJ2-1; cdr3_nt: TGTGCCAGCAGTACTCTGCGGGACTTGGGCTCGGTGAATGAGCAGTTCTTC; cdr3_aa: CASSTLRDLGSVNEQFF
d_call: .; clone_size: .; v_call: TRBV5-5; j_call: TRBJ2-7; cdr3_nt: TGTGCCAGCAGCTTGTGGTTGAACAGGGAGCCCTACGAGCAGTACTTC; cdr3_aa: CASSLWLNREPYEQYF
d_call: .; clone_size: .; v_call: TRBV7-9; j_call: TRBJ1-4; cdr3_nt: TGTGCCAGCAGGAAAACTGCAACTAATGAAAAACTGTTTTTT; cdr3_aa: CASRKTATNEKLFF
d_call: .; clone_size: .; v_call: TRBV19; j_call: TRBJ1-1; cdr3_nt: TGTGCCAGTAGTATAGACGGGGGGCGCACTGAAGCTTTCTTT; cdr3_aa: CASSIDGGRTEAFF
d_call: .; clone_size: many; v_call: TRBV5-1; j_call: TRBJ1-4; cdr3_nt: TGCGCCAGCAGCCGGGGGGCAACTAATGAAAAACTGTTTTTT; cdr3_aa: CASSRGATNEKLFF
d_call: .; clone_size: once; v_call: TRBV4-3; j_call: TRBJ2-1; cdr3_nt: TGCGCCAGCAGCCAAGATTGGCTTGGTGGTAATGAGCAGTTCTTC; cdr3_aa: CASSQDWLGGNEQFF
d_call: .; clone_size: .; v_call: TRBV30; j_call: TRBJ2-3; cdr3_nt: TGTGCCTCGATGACCGGGATACAAGATACGCAGTATTTT; cdr3_aa: CASMTGIQDTQYF
d_call: .; clone_size: .; v_call: TRBV2; j_call: TRBJ1-5; cdr3_nt: TGTGCCAGCAGTGAACGCCAGGGGATTCAGCCCCAGCATTTT; cdr3_aa: CASSERQGIQPQHF
d_call: TRBD2; clone_size: .; v_call: TRBV2; j_call: TRBJ2-3; cdr3_nt: TGTGCCAGCAGTAGGACTAGCGGGGGCACAGATACGCAGTATTTT; cdr3_aa: CASSRTSGGTDTQYF
d_call: .; clone_size: .; v_call: TRBV5-1; j_call: TRBJ2-3; cdr3_nt: TGCGCCAGCAGCTTGTTCGAGGGGGGGCACACAGATACGCAGTATTTT; cdr3_aa: CASSLFEGGHTDTQYF
d_call: .; clone_size: .; v_call: TRBV7-2; j_call: TRBJ2-2; cdr3_nt: TGTGCCAGCAGCTCTCCACCCGGGGGTGGTTGGGTGGAGCTGTTTTTT; cdr3_aa: CASSSPPGGGWVELFF
d_call: TRBD1; clone_size: .; v_call: TRBV5-1; j_call: TRBJ1-5; cdr3_nt: TGCGCCAGCAGTCAAGGGACAGGGGGCACTCAGCCCCAGCATTTT; cdr3_aa: CASSQGTGGTQPQHF
d_call: .; clone_size: .; v_call: TRBV25-1; j_call: TRBJ2-5; cdr3_nt: TGTGCCAGCAGTGAGTCCGGAGAGGTAGAGACCCAGTACTTC; cdr3_aa: CASSESGEVETQYF
d_call: .; clone_size: .; v_call: TRBV5-1; j_call: TRBJ2-1; cdr3_nt: TGCGCCAGCAATAACAGTCCCCAGCTTTACTCCTACAATGAGCAGTTCTTC; cdr3_aa: CASNNSPQLYSYNEQFF
d_call: .; clone_size: .; v_call: TRBV28; j_call: TRBJ1-1; cdr3_nt: TGTGCCAGCACTCTACGGGGGGGAGACACTGAAGCTTTCTTT; cdr3_aa: CASTLRGGDTEAFF
d_call: TRBD2; clone_size: .; v_call: TRBV5-4; j_call: TRBJ2-7; cdr3_nt: TGTGCCAGCAGCTTGATACGGGGGGGCTTGAGGGAGCAGTACTTC; cdr3_aa: CASSLIRGGLREQYF
d_call: .; clone_size: .; v_call: TRBV10-3; j_call: TRBJ2-1; cdr3_nt: TGTGCCATCAGTGAGCAAAAACCTCAAGGAGTGGGCTACAATGAGCAGTTCTTC; cdr3_aa: CAISEQKPQGVGYNEQFF
d_call: .; clone_size: .; v_call: TRBV9; j_call: TRBJ2-2; cdr3_nt: TGTGCCAGCAGCACTCCGGACAGACCCACCGGGGAGCTGTTTTTT; cdr3_aa: CASSTPDRPTGELFF
d_call: .; clone_size: .; v_call: TRBV7-2; j_call: TRBJ1-1; cdr3_nt: TGTGCCAGCAGCCTCCAGTTTCGGGGTACCGAAGCTTTCTTT; cdr3_aa: CASSLQFRGTEAFF
d_call: TRBD1; clone_size: .; v_call: TRBV29-1; j_call: TRBJ1-2; cdr3_nt: TGCAGCGGACAGGGGATAAACTATGGCTACACCTTC; cdr3_aa: CSGQGINYGYTF
d_call: .; clone_size: .; v_call: TRBV19; j_call: TRBJ1-2; cdr3_nt: TGTGCCAGTAGTATAGGAGGCCCGGGAGACATATATGGCTACACCTTC; cdr3_aa: CASSIGGPGDIYGYTF
d_call: .; clone_size: .; v_call: TRBV6-1; j_call: TRBJ1-2; cdr3_nt: TGTGCCAGCAGTGATGGGGGACACCGCTATGGCTACACCTTC; cdr3_aa: CASSDGGHRYGYTF
d_call: TRBD1; clone_size: .; v_call: TRBV6-5; j_call: TRBJ2-5; cdr3_nt: TGTGCCAGCAGTTTAGGGACAGGGGGTTTGGAGACCCAGTACTTC; cdr3_aa: CASSLGTGGLETQYF
d_call: .; clone_size: .; v_call: TRBV4-2; j_call: TRBJ1-1; cdr3_nt: TGTGCCAGCAGCCAAGATTTCCCAGAACCGAACACTGAAGCTTTCTTT; cdr3_aa: CASSQDFPEPNTEAFF
d_call: .; clone_size: .; v_call: TRBV2; j_call: TRBJ1-4; cdr3_nt: TGTGCCAGCAGCCAGAGGGCCTATAATGAAAAACTGTTTTTT; cdr3_aa: CASSQRAYNEKLFF
d_call: TRBD1; clone_size: .; v_call: TRBV11-2; j_call: TRBJ2-7; cdr3_nt: TGTGCCAGCAGCCCACCCGGGACAGGGACCGAGCAGTACTTC; cdr3_aa: CASSPPGTGTEQYF
d_call: .; clone_size: .; v_call: TRBV5-1; j_call: TRBJ1-3; cdr3_nt: TGCGCCAGCAGCCTCGGGACTTCGGGAAACACCATATATTTT; cdr3_aa: CASSLGTSGNTIYF
d_call: TRBD2; clone_size: once; v_call: TRBV15; j_call: TRBJ2-5; cdr3_nt: TGTGCCACCAGCAGGGGACTAGCGGGGGCTCAAGAGACCCAGTACTTC; cdr3_aa: CATSRGLAGAQETQYF
d_call: .; clone_size: .; v_call: TRBV2; j_call: TRBJ2-2; cdr3_nt: TGTGCCTGCGGGGACACCGGGGAGCTGTTTTTT; cdr3_aa: CACGDTGELFF
d_call: .; clone_size: .; v_call: TRBV13; j_call: TRBJ1-6; cdr3_nt: TGTGCCAGCAGCTTTGGGGGGAAGATTTCACCCCTCCACTTT; cdr3_aa: CASSFGGKISPLHF
d_call: TRBD2; clone_size: .; v_call: TRBV7-2; j_call: TRBJ2-2; cdr3_nt: TGTGCCAGCAGCTTAGCGGCTAGCGGGGGGACCGGGGAGCTGTTTTTT; cdr3_aa: CASSLAASGGTGELFF
d_call: TRBD1; clone_size: .; v_call: TRBV20-1; j_call: TRBJ1-5; cdr3_nt: TGCAGTGCTAGTAACAGGGGGAGGCAGGGAGGGATGATCGGGGAGCCCCAGCATTTT; cdr3_aa: CSASNRGRQGGMIGEPQHF
d_call: TRBD1; clone_size: .; v_call: TRBV30; j_call: TRBJ2-7; cdr3_nt: TGTGCCTGGAGGGCGGGACAGGCCGCCTACGAGCAGTACTTC; cdr3_aa: CAWRAGQAAYEQYF
d_call: .; clone_size: once; v_call: TRBV6-5; j_call: TRBJ2-3; cdr3_nt: TGTGCCAGCAGAGACAGGACAGATACGCAGTATTTT; cdr3_aa: CASRDRTDTQYF
d_call: .; clone_size: .; v_call: TRBV6-2/TRBV6-3; j_call: TRBJ1-1; cdr3_nt: TGTGCCAGCAGTTACTCGATCCAGACAATGAACACTGAAGCTTTCTTT; cdr3_aa: CASSYSIQTMNTEAFF
d_call: TRBD2; clone_size: once; v_call: TRBV4-1; j_call: TRBJ2-7; cdr3_nt: TGCGCCAGCAGCCAAGTTAGCGGGATAGGCGAGCAGTACTTC; cdr3_aa: CASSQVSGIGEQYF